The next 16 T cell receptor beta chains were all read from a single sample in a study of brain T cells in children with intractable seizures listed by TCRdb under 2021. Interpreted using the paper, the time point label stands for: blood from clinic visit 5 months post-surgery; TSC patient then seizure free. Libraries were built with the immunoSEQ multiplex PCR assay. TCRdb's version of the immuneACCESS table is confined to in-frame rearrangements and falls short of the full clone set. An unresolved V gene accounts for under half of the shortfall where checked; the remainder is of unknown origin. The table for this sample lists about 320,000 clones; about 94% of them were counted only once. 5.5% to 6% of the sample is held by the ten biggest clonotypes. Specimen: peripheral blood, collected less than 6 months after surgery. These receptors were taken from a boy in the first two years of life with tuberous sclerosis and intractable seizures.

The chain joins TRBV3-1 (or the pseudogene TRBV3-2) to TRBJ1-2; no clear D gene. The CDR3 is 12 residues long. Germline loops: CDR1 LGHDT, CDR2 YNNKEL (reference sequence). Trimming cost V 1 base and J 6 bases, with 6 bases left between them. In DNA, the CDR3 is TGTGCCAGCAGCCAAGCTGTGAATGGCTACACCTTC. This translates into CASSQAVNGYTF.

The rearrangement joins TRBV29-1 to TRBJ2-7; possibly TRBD1 for D (8 bases). CDR1 is SQVTM, CDR2 ANQGSEA, per germline. V lost 6 bases and J lost 6, with 18 bases in between. CDR3 length: 13 amino acids. This CDR3 is CSVFGQGGREQYF. CDR3 bases: TGCAGCGTCTTCGGACAGGGAGGGCGCGAGCAGTACTTC.

The chain links TRBV11-1 to TRBJ2-1; 7 bases align to TRBD1. Germline CDR1 is SGHAT and CDR2 is FQDESV (reference sequence). J lost 8 bases, V lost 2 bases, and 9 bases had no gene match. This CDR3 is built from 15 residues. CDR3 sequence: CASSLRQGRAYEQFF. The CDR3 nucleotides are TGTGCCAGCAGCTTACGACAGGGACGTGCGTATGAGCAGTTCTTC.

CDR3 amino acids: CASSQVVAGGIDTQYF. The CDR3 coding sequence is TGTGCCAGCAGCCAAGTAGTAGCGGGGGGTATAGATACGCAGTATTTT. The chain joins TRBV3-1 (or the pseudogene TRBV3-2) to TRBJ2-3, with 10 nucleotides matching TRBD2. V dropped 1 base and J dropped 5; count of bases not matched to a gene: 6. CDR1 LGHDT and CDR2 YNNKEL come from the germline V gene (reference sequence). CDR3 length: 16 amino acids.

J is TRBJ1-2 and V is TRBV7-2, with unresolved D. CDR1 is SGHTA and CDR2 is FQGNSA in the germline V gene. The CDR3 loop spans 17 amino acids. Trimming shortened V by 2 bases and J by 4 bases, and 20 bases separated the two germline ends. In DNA, the CDR3 is TGTGCCAGCAGCTTAAGTAACGAGGGCTTACGCGGCTATGGCTACACCTTC. It is translated as CASSLSNEGLRGYGYTF.

The V and J genes are TRBV19 and TRBJ1-1; D is perhaps TRBD1 (5 bases). CDR1 LNHDA and CDR2 SQIVND come from the germline V gene (reference sequence). The CDR3 consists of 14 residues. V dropped 2 bases and J dropped 6 bases, with 13 bases sitting between them. Written as DNA, the CDR3 is TGTGCCAGTAGTATACCCCGGAGGGGAGCTGAAGCTTTCTTT. Translation: CASSIPRRGAEAFF.

The V gene is TRBV27, the J gene TRBJ1-6, with unresolved D. Trimming left V 4 bases short and J 0 bases short, with 10 bases between. The CDR3 totals 16 residues. Germline loops: CDR1 MNHEY, CDR2 SMNVEV (reference sequence). As DNA, the CDR3 is TGTGCCAGCAGTTATCAGGTCAGCTCCTATAATTCACCCCTCCACTTT. Protein product: CASSYQVSSYNSPLHF.

This clone has just one count. In the same sample, other DNA sequences code for this CDR3. The chain uses TRBV12-3 or TRBV12-4 and TRBJ2-7; D gene ambiguous. The CDR3 is 13 amino acids. V was clipped by 4 bases and J by 1 base, with 8 bases between them. CDR3 sequence: CASSSPNSYEQYF. DNA for the CDR3: TGTGCCAGCAGTTCCCCGAATTCCTACGAGCAGTACTTC.

This clone was counted a single time. The V and J genes are TRBV7-6 and TRBJ2-7; 8 bases align to TRBD1. Trimming at V came to 5 bases and at J to 5 bases, leaving 5 bases not matched to a gene. Per germline, CDR1 SGHVS and CDR2 FNYEAQ. The CDR3 totals 13 residues. The CDR3: CASSPGQGDEQYF. In DNA, the CDR3 is TGTGCCAGCAGCCCAGGACAGGGCGACGAGCAGTACTTC.

This chain joins TRBV7-3 and TRBJ2-6, with 8 positions matching TRBD1. J was trimmed by 0 bases and V by 5 bases; bases with no gene match: 6. Germline-derived CDR1 and CDR2 are SGHTA and FQGTGA. The CDR3 contains 17 residues. The CDR3 spells CASSPGTGPSGANVLTF. The CDR3 DNA sequence: TGTGCCAGCAGCCCCGGGACAGGCCCCTCTGGGGCCAACGTCCTGACTTTC.

CDR3 bases: TGTGCCAGCAGCTCTCTTATAGGGGGCACTGAAGCTTTCTTT. Encoded protein: CASSSLIGGTEAFF. The chain has TRBV7-9 and TRBJ1-1, with D possibly being TRBD1 (6 bases). This CDR3 contains 14 residues. Germline V gene lookup returns CDR1 SEHNR and CDR2 FQNEAQ (reference sequence). V was pared by 4 bases and J by 4 bases, with 13 bases between.

This clone was seen a handful of times. The sample contains more than one DNA sequence encoding this CDR3. The rearrangement uses TRBV11-3 and TRBJ2-2; no reliable D call. Germline CDR1 reads SGHNT; CDR2 reads YENEEA. The V end was cut by 0 bases, the J end by 6 bases, with 5 bases between. This CDR3 has 13 amino acids. CDR3: CASSLERSGELFF. The CDR3 DNA follows: TGTGCCAGCAGCTTAGAGCGATCCGGGGAGCTGTTTTTT.

The V gene is TRBV5-4, the J gene TRBJ2-2, with a possible D match to TRBD1 (6 bases). The CDR3 is 16 amino acids. V was shortened by 1 base and J by 6 bases, with 16 bases between the two germline ends. Per the germline V gene, CDR1 is SGHNT and CDR2 is YYREEE (reference sequence). CDR3 bases: TGTGCCAGCAGCTTGATTGGGACATGGGGTCCCGGGGAGCTGTTTTTT. Its protein is CASSLIGTWGPGELFF.

The J gene is TRBJ1-2, the V gene TRBV5-5; 7 bases map to TRBD1. The germline CDR1 and CDR2 sequences are SGHKS and YYEKEE (reference sequence). Trimming took 4 bases from V and 4 from J; bases not matched to a gene: 13. CDR3 length equals 16 residues. CDR3 in amino acids: CASSLALTGHFYGYTF. In DNA form, the CDR3 reads TGTGCCAGCAGCCTAGCCTTGACAGGGCACTTCTATGGCTACACCTTC.

Turning to this clone: Other DNA sequences in the sample encode the same CDR3. The genes are TRBV6-5 and TRBJ1-1; D not resolved. The germline gives CDR1 MNHEY, CDR2 SVGAGI. The CDR3 extends over 14 amino acids. Trimming removed 2 bases at V and 0 bases at J, with 7 bases between. The CDR3 protein is CASSYEALNTEAFF. For the CDR3, the DNA is TGTGCCAGCAGTTACGAGGCCTTGAACACTGAAGCTTTCTTT.

This clone occurred once. This sequence joins TRBV7-3 and TRBJ2-1, with TRBD2 as a possible D gene (6 bases). The CDR3 is 15 residues long. Between the trimmed V and J ends, which lost 5 bases and 2 bases, there was a span of 13 bases. Germline assignment: CDR1 SGHTA and CDR2 FQGTGA. CDR3 nucleotide sequence: TGTGCCAGCAGCCCAGCGCGGGGTACCTACAATGAGCAGTTCTTC. Residues: CASSPARGTYNEQFF.